These 26 T cell receptor beta chains were sequenced from one sample in a study of shared clonotypes between healthy human individuals. Naive CD8 cells were CD45RO-negative, positively selected for CCR7, excluding terminally differentiated effector memory CD45RA+ cells. Method: immunoSEQ multiplex PCR; TCRdb's copy keeps in-frame clones and lacks some. The sample lists millions of clones, around 96% occurring once. Sequenced input: naive CD8+ T cells sorted from blood. These receptors originate from a man between 18 and 29 years old in good health.

This clone was recorded only once. The V and J genes are TRBV14 and TRBJ2-1, with no clear D. Looked up from germline, CDR1 is SGHDN and CDR2 is FVKESK. CDR3 length: 16 amino acids. Deletions cut 2 bases from V and 0 bases from J, with 11 bases between. CDR3 DNA: TGTGCCAGCAGCCAAATCATGGGAAGCTCCTACAATGAGCAGTTCTTC. Amino acids: CASSQIMGSSYNEQFF.

This chain connects TRBV6-5 to TRBJ2-7; TRBD1 matches at 8 bases. CDR1 is MNHEY and CDR2 is SVGAGI in the germline V gene. Trimming cost V 6 bases and J 7 bases; bases outside gene matches: 5. CDR3 length: 12 residues. The CDR3 bases are TGTGCCAGCAGAACGACAGGGGCTGAGCAGTACTTC. The encoded protein is CASRTTGAEQYF.

This chain links TRBV2 with TRBJ1-2; 7 positions agree with TRBD1. The V and J ends lost 2 bases and 4 bases, in that order; junction bases with no gene match: 4. Germline V gene sequence: CDR1 SNHLY, CDR2 FYNNEI. This CDR3 spans 14 amino acids. The CDR3 loop reads CASSEWDSAYGYTF. Here the CDR3 DNA reads TGTGCCAGCAGTGAATGGGACAGCGCCTATGGCTACACCTTC.

The chain has TRBV19 and TRBJ2-7, with 7 bases lining up with TRBD1. This CDR3 contains 14 residues. The germline V gene has CDR1 LNHDA and CDR2 SQIVND (reference sequence). V shed 4 bases and J 3 bases; nucleotides not matched to a gene: 6. In DNA form, the CDR3 reads TGTGCCAGTAGTACATGGGGACAGTTCTACGAGCAGTACTTC. Its translation: CASSTWGQFYEQYF.

Remarks on this clone: Other nucleotide sequences from this sample produce the same CDR3. V is TRBV27 and J is TRBJ1-1; 8 bases map to TRBD1. After removal of 2 bases from V and 5 bases from J, the junction contained 4 bases not matched to a gene. In germline, CDR1 is MNHEY, CDR2 SMNVEV (reference sequence). The CDR3 length is 14 residues. CDR3 region: CASSLNRGWTEAFF. CDR3 coding DNA: TGTGCCAGCAGTTTAAACAGGGGGTGGACTGAAGCTTTCTTT.

The chain recombines TRBV5-4 with TRBJ2-2, with D hard to call. Germline CDR1 SGHNT, CDR2 YYREEE (reference sequence). The germline V and J ends were trimmed by 7 bases and 0 bases, with 7 bases remaining between them. This CDR3 comprises 13 residues. CDR3: CASGIPNTGELFF. In DNA, the CDR3 is TGTGCCAGCGGGATACCGAACACCGGGGAGCTGTTTTTT.

V usage is TRBV10-1 and J usage is TRBJ1-2; the D is unclear. V dropped 0 bases and J dropped 2 bases, with 10 bases sitting between them. There are 15 residues in the CDR3. Looked up from germline, CDR1 is WNHNN and CDR2 is SYGVQD (reference sequence). The CDR3 protein is CASSESRQPNYGYTF. In DNA form, the CDR3 reads TGCGCCAGCAGTGAGTCGAGGCAGCCCAACTATGGCTACACCTTC.

The rearrangement uses TRBV4-3 and TRBJ2-7; 7 bases fit TRBD2. The CDR3 contains 17 residues. Germline CDR1 is LGHNA and CDR2 is YSLEER. The V and J ends lost 0 bases and 2 bases, in that order; junction bases with no gene match: 10. The DNA for the CDR3 is TGCGCCAGCAGCCAAGAAATCCTGGCTAGCGGCGCCTACGAGCAGTACTTC. Translated: CASSQEILASGAYEQYF.

The chain has TRBV30 and TRBJ1-2, with D tentatively TRBD1 (6 bases). The CDR3 is made up of 17 amino acids. Per the germline V gene, CDR1 is GTSNPN and CDR2 is SVGIG (reference sequence). Trimming cost V 3 bases and J 6 bases, with 26 bases left between them. CDR3 DNA: TGTGCCTGGAGACCCCCATTCGGACAGCCGGGTGGTGATGGCTACACCTTC. Translation: CAWRPPFGQPGGDGYTF.

This clone was found once. The sample contains more than one DNA sequence encoding this CDR3. The chain couples TRBV7-9 to TRBJ2-5; 11 bases match TRBD1. V lost 5 bases and J lost 3; bases outside the gene matches: 5. The length of the CDR3 is 15 residues. CDR1 and CDR2 (germline): SEHNR, FQNEAQ (reference sequence). CDR3: CASSPDRGQEETQYF. The CDR3 nucleotides are TGTGCCAGCAGCCCGGACAGGGGGCAGGAAGAGACCCAGTACTTC.

The chain joins TRBV19 to TRBJ2-1, with 7 bases fitting TRBD2. CDR1 and CDR2 (germline): LNHDA, SQIVND (reference sequence). This CDR3 comprises 15 residues. V trimming: 5 bases; J trimming: 4 bases; junction bases outside the gene matches: 8. CDR3 protein: CASSLSSGTYNEQFF. CDR3 sequence (DNA): TGTGCCAGTAGTCTCTCTAGCGGAACTTACAATGAGCAGTTCTTC. Full variable domain (outside the CDR3, taken from reference TRBV19 and TRBJ2-1): DGGITQSPKYLFRKEGQNVTLSCEQNLNHDAMYWYRQDPGQGLRLIYYSQIVNDFQKGDIAEGYSVSREKKESFPLTVTSAQKNPTAFYLCASSLSSGTYNEQFFGPGTRLTVL.

Comment on this clone: A single base separates this from a much larger clone, so it may be a read error. Other DNA sequences in this sample translate to the same CDR3. The gene calls are TRBV11-2 and TRBJ1-1; D remains ambiguous. V shed 1 base and J shed 4 bases, with 1 base lying between them. The CDR3 runs 11 residues. In germline, CDR1 is SGHAT, CDR2 FQNNGV. CDR3 DNA: TGTGCCAGCAGCTTAGTCACTGAAGCTTTCTTT. This gives the protein CASSLVTEAFF.

The chain combines TRBV7-9 with TRBJ1-2, with 8 bases fitting TRBD1. CDR1 and CDR2 (germline): SEHNR, FQNEAQ (reference sequence). V trimming: 5 bases; J trimming: 7 bases; junction bases outside the gene matches: 12. CDR3 size: 15 residues. For the CDR3, the DNA is TGTGCCAGCAGCCAAGAGGGACAGGACCGACGTGGCTACACCTTC. This gives the protein CASSQEGQDRRGYTF.

This clone occurred once. Distinct nucleotide sequences in the sample also encode this CDR3. V and J are TRBV9 and TRBJ2-7; no clear D. Between the trimmed V and J ends, which lost 2 bases and 0 bases, there was a span of 9 bases. The CDR3 totals 14 residues. The germline V gene has CDR1 SGDLS and CDR2 YYNGEE. The CDR3 spells CASSVGGSSYEQYF. CDR3 nucleotide sequence: TGTGCCAGCAGCGTCGGCGGTAGCTCCTACGAGCAGTACTTC. The full variable domain, its missing parts supplied by reference TRBV9 and TRBJ2-7, is DSGVTQTPKHLITATGQRVTLRCSPRSGDLSVYWYQQSLDQGLQFLIQYYNGEERAKGNILERFSAQQFPDLHSELNLSSLELGDSALYFCASSVGGSSYEQYFGPGTRLTVT.

The rearrangement uses TRBV11-2 and TRBJ1-1; tentative D call: TRBD1 (5 bases). The CDR3 extends over 13 amino acids. Trimming left V 6 bases short and J 6 bases short, with 14 bases between. From germline, CDR1 is SGHAT and CDR2 FQNNGV. For the CDR3, the DNA is TGTGCCAGCAGTCCACTGGGGGTACCTGAAGCTTTCTTT. This codes for CASSPLGVPEAFF.

This clone has only one observation. The chain has TRBV9 and TRBJ2-5; a possible D gene is TRBD2 (6 bases). This CDR3 is built from 16 residues. Germline V gene data show CDR1 as SGDLS and CDR2 as YYNGEE. Trimming took 4 bases from V and 2 from J, leaving 18 bases between them. CDR3 DNA: TGTGCCAGCAGCCCGGGGCAGCTAGCGCATCAAGAGACCCAGTACTTC. This sequence encodes CASSPGQLAHQETQYF.

The V gene is TRBV7-9, the J gene TRBJ2-3, with TRBD2 matching over 14 bases. The CDR3 runs 16 residues. V trimming: 5 bases; J trimming: 4 bases; junction bases outside the gene matches: 5. Germline V gives CDR1 SEHNR, CDR2 FQNEAQ (reference sequence). The CDR3 loop reads CASSPRLAGGADTQYF. For the CDR3, the DNA is TGTGCCAGCAGCCCAAGACTAGCGGGAGGGGCAGATACGCAGTATTTT.

V gene TRBV7-6 combines with J gene TRBJ2-1, with D possibly being TRBD2 (5 bases). Trimming pared 1 base from V and 14 bases from J, leaving 9 bases between. Germline CDR1 SGHVS, CDR2 FNYEAQ. This CDR3 has 11 amino acids. The CDR3 nucleotides are TGTGCCAGCAGCTTAGACGGGGTAAAGTTCTTC. Protein product: CASSLDGVKFF.

This chain links TRBV19 with TRBJ2-7; 13 bases agree with TRBD2. Germline CDR1 and CDR2: LNHDA and SQIVND (reference sequence). Trimming took 1 base from V and 4 from J; bases not matched to a gene: 7. The CDR3 runs to 17 residues. DNA of the CDR3: TGTGCCAGTAGTATAGGGACTAGCGGGAGACCCTCGTACGAGCAGTACTTC. Translating gives CASSIGTSGRPSYEQYF. Full variable domain (remainder filled in from reference TRBV19 and TRBJ2-7): DGGITQSPKYLFRKEGQNVTLSCEQNLNHDAMYWYRQDPGQGLRLIYYSQIVNDFQKGDIAEGYSVSREKKESFPLTVTSAQKNPTAFYLCASSIGTSGRPSYEQYFGPGTRLTVT.

V and J are TRBV5-1 and TRBJ1-4; no reliable D call. Trimming left V 4 bases short and J 4 bases short, with 11 bases between. CDR3 length equals 14 residues. The germline V gene encodes CDR1 SGHRS and CDR2 YFSETQ. The DNA of the CDR3 is TGCGCCAGCAGCCGGACCGGGAGTAATGAAAAACTGTTTTTT. As protein: CASSRTGSNEKLFF.

This clone was seen only once. Other nucleotide sequences from this sample produce the same CDR3. The rearrangement joins TRBV28 to TRBJ2-7, with 10 bases fitting TRBD1. V lost 4 bases and J lost 1; bases outside the gene matches: 7. The germline CDR1 and CDR2 sequences are MDHEN and SYDVKM. The CDR3 is 16 amino acids. CDR3 in DNA: TGTGCCAGCAGTTACGACGGGACAGGGGAGTCCTACGAGCAGTACTTC. It is translated as CASSYDGTGESYEQYF.

This rearrangement joins TRBV27 to TRBJ2-3; TRBD2 matches 8 bases. CDR1 is MNHEY and CDR2 is SMNVEV in the germline V gene (reference sequence). Trimming took 3 bases from V and 10 from J; bases not matched to a gene: 6. The CDR3 spans 13 residues. CDR3 residues: CASSFDGGVAQYF. The CDR3, as DNA: TGTGCCAGCAGTTTTGACGGGGGGGTAGCGCAGTATTTT.

V usage is TRBV11-2 and J usage is TRBJ1-2, with a tentative D call TRBD1 (5 bases). The germline V gene has CDR1 SGHAT and CDR2 FQNNGV. Trimming shortened V by 2 bases and J by 3 bases, and 16 bases separated the two germline ends. The CDR3 runs to 16 residues. In nucleotides, the CDR3 is TGTGCCAGCAGCTTAAAGGCGGGACTCCCGGACTATGGCTACACCTTC. Its translation: CASSLKAGLPDYGYTF.

This chain joins TRBV6-5 and TRBJ2-7; 7 bases line up with TRBD1. From germline, CDR1 is MNHEY and CDR2 SVGAGI. The trim removed 5 bases at V and 2 bases at J, leaving 6 bases unmatched. This CDR3 comprises 14 residues. The CDR3 here is CASSTADRAYEQYF. CDR3 DNA: TGTGCCAGCAGTACCGCCGACAGGGCCTACGAGCAGTACTTC.

The rearrangement uses TRBV5-6 and TRBJ2-7; D is ambiguous. The CDR3 spans 15 residues. Trimming stripped 0 bases from V and 0 bases from J, with 10 bases between. Germline-derived CDR1 and CDR2 are SGHDT and YYEEEE. The CDR3 is CASSLAWAASYEQYF. DNA for the CDR3: TGTGCCAGCAGCTTGGCCTGGGCAGCCTCCTACGAGCAGTACTTC. The whole variable domain, filled in from reference TRBV5-6 and TRBJ2-7, reads DAGVTQSPTHLIKTRGQQVTLRCSPKSGHDTVSWYQQALGQGPQFIFQYYEEEERQRGNFPDRFSGHQFPNYSSELNVNALLLGDSALYLCASSLAWAASYEQYFGPGTRLTVT.

This clone has a single count. The genes are TRBV7-9 and TRBJ2-7; D may be TRBD2 (5 bases). The CDR3 is 13 residues long. Germline CDR1 reads SEHNR; CDR2 reads FQNEAQ (reference sequence). Trimming stripped 5 bases from V and 1 base from J, with 9 bases between. The CDR3 DNA reads as TGTGCCAGCAGCCGCGGGTGGTCCTACGAGCAGTACTTC. This encodes CASSRGWSYEQYF.